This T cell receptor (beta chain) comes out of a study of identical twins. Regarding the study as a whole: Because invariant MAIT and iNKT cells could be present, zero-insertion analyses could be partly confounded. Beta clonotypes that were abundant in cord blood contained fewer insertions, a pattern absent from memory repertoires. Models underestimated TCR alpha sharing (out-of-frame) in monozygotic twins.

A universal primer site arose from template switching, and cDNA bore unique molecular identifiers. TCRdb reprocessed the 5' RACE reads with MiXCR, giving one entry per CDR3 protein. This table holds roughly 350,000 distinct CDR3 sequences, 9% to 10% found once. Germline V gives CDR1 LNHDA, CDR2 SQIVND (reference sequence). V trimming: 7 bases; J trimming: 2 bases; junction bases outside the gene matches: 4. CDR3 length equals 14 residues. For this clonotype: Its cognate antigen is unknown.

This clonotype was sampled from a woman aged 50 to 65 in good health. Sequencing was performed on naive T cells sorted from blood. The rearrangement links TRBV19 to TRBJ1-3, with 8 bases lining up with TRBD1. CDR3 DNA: TGTGCCAGTACACAGACAGGGGCTGGAAACACCATATATTTT. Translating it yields CASTQTGAGNTIYF.